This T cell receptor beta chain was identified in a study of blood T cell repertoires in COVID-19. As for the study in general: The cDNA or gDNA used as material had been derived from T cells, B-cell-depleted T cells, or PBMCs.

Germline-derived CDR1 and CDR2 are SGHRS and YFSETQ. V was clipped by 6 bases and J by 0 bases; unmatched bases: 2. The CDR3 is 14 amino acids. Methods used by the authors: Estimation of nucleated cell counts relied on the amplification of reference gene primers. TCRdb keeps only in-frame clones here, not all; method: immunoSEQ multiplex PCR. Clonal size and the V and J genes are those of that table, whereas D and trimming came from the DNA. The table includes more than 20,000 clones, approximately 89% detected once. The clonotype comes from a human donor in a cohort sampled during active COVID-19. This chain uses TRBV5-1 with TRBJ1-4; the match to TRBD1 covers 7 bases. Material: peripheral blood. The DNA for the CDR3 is TGCGCCAGCACCACAGGGGCAACTAATGAAAAACTGTTTTTT. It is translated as CASTTGATNEKLFF.